A selection of T cell receptor beta chains follows, all from one sample in a study of cytomegalovirus exposure and HLA in healthy donors. Profiling relied on immunoSEQ multiplex PCR, and the TCRdb table lists in-frame clones only, not all of them. The profile covers more than 95,000 clones, with about 82% appearing a single time and around 5% taken by the ten largest. The material sequenced was PBMCs. The receptors were gathered from a man between 18 and 35 years old in good health and CMV-seronegative. Both conserved end residues are part of each CDR3. A D gene is named only where the DNA matches it firmly. Only some rows state a clone size, as once, few, many or a class for expanded clones.

cdr3_aa cdr3_nt v_call d_call j_call clone_size
CAWKLAGSTDTQYF TGTGCCTGGAAACTAGCGGGAAGCACAGATACGCAGTATTTT TRBV30 TRBD2 TRBJ2-3 -
CASSFDQTSSYNSPLHF TGCGCCAGCAGCTTTGACCAGACAAGCTCCTATAATTCACCCCTCCACTTT TRBV5-1 - TRBJ1-6 -
CASSLGDRLSSYEQYF TGTGCCAGCAGCCTAGGGGACAGACTTAGCTCCTACGAGCAGTACTTC TRBV6-8 TRBD1 TRBJ2-7 -
CSVEISSYEQYF TGCAGCGTTGAAATATCCTCCTACGAGCAGTACTTC TRBV29-1 - TRBJ2-7 -
CASSSGGGELFF TGTGCCAGCAGTTCGGGTGGCGGGGAGCTGTTTTTT TRBV6-5 - TRBJ2-2 -
CASSRRGVLLSNQPQHF TGTGCCAGCAGCCGAAGAGGAGTACTACTTAGCAATCAGCCCCAGCATTTT TRBV7-8 - TRBJ1-5 -
CASSPTGGHYEQYF TGTGCCAGCAGCCCGACAGGGGGCCACTACGAGCAGTACTTC TRBV5-4 TRBD1 TRBJ2-7 -
CASSAYTEAFF TGTGCCAGCAGTGCTTACACTGAAGCTTTCTTT TRBV6-1 - TRBJ1-1 -
CASSSAGQANYGYTF TGTGCCAGCAGCTCCGCCGGACAGGCGAACTATGGCTACACCTTC TRBV7-6 TRBD1 TRBJ1-2 -
CASRTGWNTGELFF TGTGCCAGTCGGACAGGTTGGAACACCGGGGAGCTGTTTTTT TRBV6-4 TRBD1 TRBJ2-2 -
CASSSADTQYF TGTGCCAGCAGCTCCGCAGATACGCAGTATTTT TRBV5-8 - TRBJ2-3 once
CASSRRQGRLSYEQYF TGTGCCAGCAGCCGAAGACAGGGAAGGCTCTCCTACGAGCAGTACTTC TRBV7-9 TRBD1 TRBJ2-7 -
CASGLTSGQPQHF TGTGCTAGTGGTTTGACTTCCGGGCAGCCCCAGCATTTT TRBV12-5 - TRBJ1-5 -